This T cell receptor (beta chain) derives from a study of blood T cells in healthy people across ages. This clonotype was picked up a small number of times. Germline CDR1 LNHNV, CDR2 YYDKDF (reference sequence). This CDR3 spans 13 amino acids. The germline V and J ends were trimmed by 4 bases and 5 bases, with 12 bases remaining between them. Next came a second PCR, run for about 6 to 12 cycles, which used a sample-barcoded 5' primer along with a J-beta primer mix. A single record per CDR3 protein comes from TCRdb applying MiXCR to the 5' RACE reads. This repertoire shows 1.5 million to 2 million distinct CDR3 sequences, roughly a third found once; its top ten account for around 11%.

Sequences were obtained from blood. The V call is TRBV15, the J call TRBJ2-7; a weak D match, TRBD1 (6 bases). This sequence originates from a young woman in good health. CDR3 DNA sequence: TGTGCCACCAGCACGCAGGGGTCGCACGAGCAGTACTTC. Translated, it gives CATSTQGSHEQYF.